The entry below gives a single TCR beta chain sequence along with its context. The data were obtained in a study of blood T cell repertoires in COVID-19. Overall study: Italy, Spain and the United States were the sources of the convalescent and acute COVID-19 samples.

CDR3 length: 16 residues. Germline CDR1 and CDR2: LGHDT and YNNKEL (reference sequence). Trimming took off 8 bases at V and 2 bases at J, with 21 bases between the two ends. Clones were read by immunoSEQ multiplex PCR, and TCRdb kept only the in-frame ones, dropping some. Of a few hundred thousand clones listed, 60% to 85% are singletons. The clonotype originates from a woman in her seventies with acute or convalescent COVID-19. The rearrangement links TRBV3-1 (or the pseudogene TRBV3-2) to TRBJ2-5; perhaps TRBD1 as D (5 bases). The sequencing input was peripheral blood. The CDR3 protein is CASATLGALYQETQYF. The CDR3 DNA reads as TGTGCCAGCGCAACGCTAGGGGCATTGTATCAAGAGACCCAGTACTTC.